These 10 T cell receptor beta chains came from one sample sequenced in a study of glioma-infiltrating T cells. The iRepertoire nested amplicon-rescue multiplex PCR amplified TCR alpha and beta CDR3s from RNA. TCRdb analysed the multiplex PCR reads with MiXCR anew, one entry per CDR3 protein. The sample has fewer than 500,000 distinct CDR3 sequences, about 40% seen once; the top ten hold 9.5% to 15%. Sequencing was performed on glioma tissue, nonneoplastic brain tissue, or PBMCs (not recorded which). All receptors come from a human donor with low-grade glioma or glioblastoma, undergoing nonglioma brain surgery, or in good health (not recorded which).

V gene TRBV4-3 combines with J gene TRBJ1-6; no clear D gene. V was shortened by 0 bases and J by 9 bases, with 18 bases between the two germline ends. Germline lookup yields CDR1 LGHNA and CDR2 YSLEER. CDR3 size: 17 residues. CDR3 sequence reads: CASSQDHSGRGSSPLHF. The CDR3 DNA reads as TGCGCCAGCAGCCAAGATCATAGTGGCAGAGGGAGTTCACCCCTCCACTTT.

To note about this clonotype: This sequence may be a read error, since a much larger clone differs from it by one base. The rearrangement links TRBV27 to TRBJ1-1; D may be TRBD1 (5 bases). The length of the CDR3 is 15 residues. The germline CDR1 and CDR2 sequences are MNHEY and SMNVEV (reference sequence). The ends were cut back, 6 bases at V and 3 bases at J, with 17 bases in the middle. CDR3 residues: CASRPVGGLDTEAFF. CDR3 nucleotide sequence: TGTGCCAGCAGGCCTGTTGGGGGGTTGGACACTGAAGCTTTCTTT.

The chain couples TRBV5-1 to TRBJ2-3; D is possibly TRBD1 (5 bases). The CDR3 totals 16 residues. Germline V CDR1 and CDR2: SGHRS, YFSETQ. Between the trimmed V and J ends, which lost 4 bases and 3 bases, there was a span of 18 bases. CDR3 region: CASSEYIQGWTDTQYF. The CDR3 DNA reads TGCGCCAGCAGCGAGTATATTCAGGGCTGGACAGATACGCAGTATTTT.

Regarding this clonotype: This may arise from a read error, as a much more abundant clone is one base away. This sequence joins TRBV6-1 and TRBJ1-1; D gene ambiguous. In germline, CDR1 is MNHNS, CDR2 SASEGT. CDR3 length equals 12 residues. The ends were cut back, 3 bases at V and 7 bases at J, with 9 bases in the middle. The CDR3 reads CASSDQVREAFF. CDR3 DNA sequence: TGTGCCAGCAGTGACCAGGTCCGTGAAGCTTTCTTT.

There are many counts of this clonotype. This sequence joins TRBV20-1 and TRBJ2-1, with 7 bases that match TRBD2. The CDR3 consists of 13 residues. Germline V lookup: CDR1 DFQATT, CDR2 SNEGSKA (reference sequence). Trimming cost V 6 bases and J 8 bases; bases outside gene matches: 10. The CDR3 nucleotides read TGCAGTGCCCCACGAACGGGAGGCGATGAGCAGTTCTTC. Translated, it gives CSAPRTGGDEQFF.

On this clonotype: A single base separates this from a much larger clone, so it may be a read error. J is TRBJ2-1 and V is TRBV12-3 or TRBV12-4; 9 bases are a match to TRBD2. V gave up 5 bases and J gave up 8 bases; unmatched junction bases: 7. The CDR3 covers 14 residues. CDR3 in DNA: TGTGCCAGCAGTCCAAGGACTAGCGAGGATGAGCAGTTCTTC. Its protein is CASSPRTSEDEQFF.

Many counts were recorded for this clonotype. This sequence joins TRBV25-1 and TRBJ2-5; 8 bases agree with TRBD1. The CDR3 sequence is 12 residues long. Unmatched junction bases numbered 1, after V lost 6 bases and J lost 4 bases. CDR1 is MGHDK and CDR2 is SYGVNS in the germline V gene. In nucleotides, the CDR3 is TGTGCCAGCAGGACAGGGGTAGAGACCCAGTACTTC. Translated, it gives CASRTGVETQYF.

This chain links TRBV7-2 with TRBJ2-1, with D maybe TRBD2 (5 bases). CDR1 is SGHTA and CDR2 is FQGNSA in the germline V gene. V was cut by 8 bases and J by 7 bases, with 12 bases left in between. This CDR3 has 12 amino acids. The CDR3 reads CASGPEENEQFF. The CDR3 DNA is TGTGCCAGCGGCCCGGAGGAGAATGAGCAGTTCTTC.

About this clonotype: A read error may explain this, as a much larger clone is one base away. The rearrangement joins TRBV20-1 to TRBJ1-4, with unresolved D. Trimming took 6 bases from V and 6 from J, leaving 14 bases between them. The CDR3 is 13 residues long. The germline V gene has CDR1 DFQATT and CDR2 SNEGSKA (reference sequence). The CDR3 protein is CSAWFGFHEKLFF. The CDR3 DNA reads as TGCAGTGCCTGGTTCGGATTCCATGAAAAACTGTTTTTT.

The V gene is TRBV12-3 or TRBV12-4, the J gene TRBJ2-1, with 8 positions matching TRBD2. V gave up 3 bases and J gave up 4 bases; unmatched junction bases: 2. The CDR3 runs to 14 residues. The CDR3 loop reads CASSFSGTYNEQFF. CDR3 DNA sequence: TGTGCCAGCAGTTTTAGCGGGACGTACAATGAGCAGTTCTTC.